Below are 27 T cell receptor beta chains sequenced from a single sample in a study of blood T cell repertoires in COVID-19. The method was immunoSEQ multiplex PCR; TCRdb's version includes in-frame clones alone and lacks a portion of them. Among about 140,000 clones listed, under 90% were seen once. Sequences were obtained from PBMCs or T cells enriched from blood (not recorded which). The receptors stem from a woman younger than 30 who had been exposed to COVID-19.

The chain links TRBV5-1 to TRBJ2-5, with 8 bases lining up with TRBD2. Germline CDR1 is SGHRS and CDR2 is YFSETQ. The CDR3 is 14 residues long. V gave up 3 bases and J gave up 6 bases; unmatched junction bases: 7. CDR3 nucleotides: TGCGCCAGCAGCTCGGGGGGGAGTGTGCAGACCCAGTACTTC. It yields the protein CASSSGGSVQTQYF.

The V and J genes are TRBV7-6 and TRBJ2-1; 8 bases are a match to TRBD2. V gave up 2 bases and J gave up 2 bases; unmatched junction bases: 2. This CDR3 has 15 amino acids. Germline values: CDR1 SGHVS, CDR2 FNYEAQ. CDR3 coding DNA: TGTGCCAGCAGCTTATTTAGCGGGACCTACAATGAGCAGTTCTTC. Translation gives CASSLFSGTYNEQFF. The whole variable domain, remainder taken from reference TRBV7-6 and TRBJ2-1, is GAGVSQSPRYKVTKRGQDVALRCDPISGHVSLYWYRQALGQGPEFLTYFNYEAQQDKSGLPNDRFSAERPEGSISTLTIQRTEQRDSAMYRCASSLFSGTYNEQFFGPGTRLTVL.

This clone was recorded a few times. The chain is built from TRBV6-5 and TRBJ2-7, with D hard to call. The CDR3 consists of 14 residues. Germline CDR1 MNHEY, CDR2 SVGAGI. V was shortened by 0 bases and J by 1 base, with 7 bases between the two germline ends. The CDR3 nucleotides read TGTGCCAGCAGTTACTCTTCGCAGTCCTACGAGCAGTACTTC. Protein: CASSYSSQSYEQYF.

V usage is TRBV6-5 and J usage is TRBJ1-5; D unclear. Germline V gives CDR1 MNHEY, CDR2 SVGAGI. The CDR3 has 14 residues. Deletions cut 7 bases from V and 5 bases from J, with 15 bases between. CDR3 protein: CASNRELRHQPQHF. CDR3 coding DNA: TGTGCCAGCAATCGGGAGCTTCGGCATCAGCCCCAGCATTTT.

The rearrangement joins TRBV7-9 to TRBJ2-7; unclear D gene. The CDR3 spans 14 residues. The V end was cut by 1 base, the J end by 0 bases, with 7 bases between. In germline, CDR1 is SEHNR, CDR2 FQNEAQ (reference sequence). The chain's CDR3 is CASSLVDSSYEQYF. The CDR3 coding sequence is TGTGCCAGCAGCTTAGTAGACTCCTCCTACGAGCAGTACTTC. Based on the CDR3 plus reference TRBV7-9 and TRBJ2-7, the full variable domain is DTGVSQNPRHKITKRGQNVTFRCDPISEHNRLYWYRQTLGQGPEFLTYFQNEAQLEKSRLLSDRFSAERPKGSFSTLEIQRTEQGDSAMYLCASSLVDSSYEQYFGPGTRLTVT.

CDR3 in amino acids: CASSLGASAVEQYF. The CDR3 DNA reads TGTGCCAGCAGTTTAGGCGCGTCCGCGGTCGAGCAGTACTTC. This chain links TRBV27 with TRBJ2-7; D is ambiguous. The V end lost 2 bases, the J end lost 6 bases, and 14 bases lay between the germline ends. CDR3 length: 14 amino acids. Germline V gene data show CDR1 as MNHEY and CDR2 as SMNVEV (reference sequence).

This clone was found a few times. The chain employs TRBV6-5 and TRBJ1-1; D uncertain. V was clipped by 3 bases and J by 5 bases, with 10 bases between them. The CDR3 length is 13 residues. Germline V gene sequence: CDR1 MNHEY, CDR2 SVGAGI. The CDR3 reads CASSYEGSTEAFF. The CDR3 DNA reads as TGTGCCAGCAGTTATGAGGGTTCGACTGAAGCTTTCTTT.

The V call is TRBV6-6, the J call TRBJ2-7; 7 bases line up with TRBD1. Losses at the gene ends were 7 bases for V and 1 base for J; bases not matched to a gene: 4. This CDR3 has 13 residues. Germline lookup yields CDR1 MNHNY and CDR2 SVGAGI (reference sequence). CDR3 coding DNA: TGTGCCAGCAATACAGGGGCTTCCTACGAGCAGTACTTC. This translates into CASNTGASYEQYF.

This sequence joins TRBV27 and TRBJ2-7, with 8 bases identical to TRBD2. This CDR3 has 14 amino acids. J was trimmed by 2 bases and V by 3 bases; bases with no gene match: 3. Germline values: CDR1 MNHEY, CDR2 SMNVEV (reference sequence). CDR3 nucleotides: TGTGCCAGCAGTTTTCCCGGGAGGGCCTACGAGCAGTACTTC. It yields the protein CASSFPGRAYEQYF.

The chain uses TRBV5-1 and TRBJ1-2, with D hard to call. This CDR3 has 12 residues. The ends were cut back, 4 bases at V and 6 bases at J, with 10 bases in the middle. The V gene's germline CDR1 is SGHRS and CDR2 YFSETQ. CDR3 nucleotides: TGCGCCAGCAGCCCTGTCGAGGATGGCTACACCTTC. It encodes CASSPVEDGYTF.

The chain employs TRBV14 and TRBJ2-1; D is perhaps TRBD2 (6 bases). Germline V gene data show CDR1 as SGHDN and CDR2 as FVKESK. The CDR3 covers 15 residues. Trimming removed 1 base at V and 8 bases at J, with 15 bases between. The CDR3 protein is CASSQAGSWGDEQFF. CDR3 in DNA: TGTGCCAGCAGCCAAGCGGGAAGCTGGGGGGATGAGCAGTTCTTC.

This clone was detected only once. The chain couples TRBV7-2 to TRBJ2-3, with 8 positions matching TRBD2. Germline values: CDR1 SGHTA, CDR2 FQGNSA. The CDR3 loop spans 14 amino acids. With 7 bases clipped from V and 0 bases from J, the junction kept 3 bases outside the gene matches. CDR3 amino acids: CASKQRGSTDTQYF. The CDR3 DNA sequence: TGTGCCAGCAAGCAGCGGGGGAGCACAGATACGCAGTATTTT.

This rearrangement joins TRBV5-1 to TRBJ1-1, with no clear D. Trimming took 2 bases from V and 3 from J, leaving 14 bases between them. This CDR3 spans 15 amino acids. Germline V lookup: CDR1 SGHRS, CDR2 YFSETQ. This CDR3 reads CASSLLGSSDTEAFF. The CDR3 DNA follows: TGCGCCAGCAGCTTATTGGGGAGTTCCGACACTGAAGCTTTCTTT.

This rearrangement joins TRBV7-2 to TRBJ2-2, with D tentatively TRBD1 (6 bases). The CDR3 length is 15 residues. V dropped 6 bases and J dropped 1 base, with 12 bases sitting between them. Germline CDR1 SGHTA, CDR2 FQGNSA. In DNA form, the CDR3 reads TGTGCCAGCAGTCGGGACAATCGGAACACCGGGGAGCTGTTTTTT. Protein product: CASSRDNRNTGELFF.

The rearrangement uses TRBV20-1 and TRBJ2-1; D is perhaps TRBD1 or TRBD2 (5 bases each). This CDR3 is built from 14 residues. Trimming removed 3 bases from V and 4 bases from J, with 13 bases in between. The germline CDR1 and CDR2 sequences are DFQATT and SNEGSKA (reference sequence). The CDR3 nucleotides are TGCAGTGCTAGTGAGGGGCTTCGTTACAATGAGCAGTTCTTC. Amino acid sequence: CSASEGLRYNEQFF.

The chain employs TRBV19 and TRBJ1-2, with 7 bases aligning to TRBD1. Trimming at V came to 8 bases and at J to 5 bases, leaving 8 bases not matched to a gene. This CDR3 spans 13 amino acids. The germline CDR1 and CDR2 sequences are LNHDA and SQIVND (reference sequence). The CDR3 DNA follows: TGTGCCAGTCGTACACAGGGGAGGTATGGCTACACCTTC. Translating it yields CASRTQGRYGYTF.

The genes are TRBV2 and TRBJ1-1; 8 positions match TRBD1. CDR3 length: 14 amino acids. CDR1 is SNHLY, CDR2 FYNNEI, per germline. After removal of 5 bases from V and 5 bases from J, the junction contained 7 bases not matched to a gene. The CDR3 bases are TGTGCCAGCAGTCTCGACAGGGGTGAAACTGAAGCTTTCTTT. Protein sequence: CASSLDRGETEAFF.

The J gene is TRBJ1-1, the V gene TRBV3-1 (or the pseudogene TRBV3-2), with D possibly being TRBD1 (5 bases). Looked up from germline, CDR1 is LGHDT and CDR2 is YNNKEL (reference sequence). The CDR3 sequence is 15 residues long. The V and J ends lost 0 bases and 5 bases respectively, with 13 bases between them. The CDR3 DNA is TGTGCCAGCAGCCAAGATGGGGGACGGGGGACTGAAGCTTTCTTT. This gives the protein CASSQDGGRGTEAFF.

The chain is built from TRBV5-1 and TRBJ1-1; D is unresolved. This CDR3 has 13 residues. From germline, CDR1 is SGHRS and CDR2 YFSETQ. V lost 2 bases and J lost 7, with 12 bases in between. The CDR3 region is CASSFLGRFEAFF. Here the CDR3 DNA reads TGCGCCAGCAGCTTTCTAGGGAGGTTTGAAGCTTTCTTT.

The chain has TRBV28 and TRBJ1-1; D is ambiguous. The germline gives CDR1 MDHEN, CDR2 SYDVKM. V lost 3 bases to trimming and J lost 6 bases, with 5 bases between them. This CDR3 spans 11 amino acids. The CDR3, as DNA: TGTGCCAGCAGTTTTGGAGCTGAAGCTTTCTTT. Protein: CASSFGAEAFF.

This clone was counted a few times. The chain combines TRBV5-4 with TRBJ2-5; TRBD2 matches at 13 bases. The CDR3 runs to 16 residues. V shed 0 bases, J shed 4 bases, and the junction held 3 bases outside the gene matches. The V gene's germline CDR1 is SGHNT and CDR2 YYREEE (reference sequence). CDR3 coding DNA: TGTGCCAGCAGCTTGGAACTAGCGGGAGGGAGAGAGACCCAGTACTTC. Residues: CASSLELAGGRETQYF. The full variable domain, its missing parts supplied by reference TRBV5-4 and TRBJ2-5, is ETGVTQSPTHLIKTRGQQVTLRCSSQSGHNTVSWYQQALGQGPQFIFQYYREEENGRGNFPPRFSGLQFPNYSSELNVNALELDDSALYLCASSLELAGGRETQYFGPGTRLLVL.

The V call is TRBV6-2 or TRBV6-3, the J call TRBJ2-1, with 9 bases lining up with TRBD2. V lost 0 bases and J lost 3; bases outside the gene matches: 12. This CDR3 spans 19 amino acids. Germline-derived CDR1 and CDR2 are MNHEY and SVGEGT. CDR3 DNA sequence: TGTGCCAGCAGTTACTCAGGGTTTTTTTCAGCGGGAGGCTACAATGAGCAGTTCTTC. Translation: CASSYSGFFSAGGYNEQFF.

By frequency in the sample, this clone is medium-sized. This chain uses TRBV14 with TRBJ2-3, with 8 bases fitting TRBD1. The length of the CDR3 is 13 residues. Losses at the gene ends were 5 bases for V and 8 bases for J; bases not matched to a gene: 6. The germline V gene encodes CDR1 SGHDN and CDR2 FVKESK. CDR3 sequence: CASSTHQGATQYF. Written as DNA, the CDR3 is TGTGCCAGCAGCACCCACCAGGGGGCTACGCAGTATTTT.

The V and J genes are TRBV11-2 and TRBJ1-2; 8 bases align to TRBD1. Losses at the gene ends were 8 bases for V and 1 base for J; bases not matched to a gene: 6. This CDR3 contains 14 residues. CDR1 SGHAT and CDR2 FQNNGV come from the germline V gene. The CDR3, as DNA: TGTGCCAGCCAAAGGGACAGGCATAACTATGGCTACACCTTC. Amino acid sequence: CASQRDRHNYGYTF.

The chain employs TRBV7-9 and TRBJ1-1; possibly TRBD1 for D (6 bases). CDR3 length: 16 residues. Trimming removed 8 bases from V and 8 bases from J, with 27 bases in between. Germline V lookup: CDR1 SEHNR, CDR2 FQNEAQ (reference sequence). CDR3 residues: CASGSFFWSGDLEAFF. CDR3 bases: TGTGCCAGCGGCAGCTTTTTTTGGTCAGGGGACCTAGAAGCTTTCTTT.

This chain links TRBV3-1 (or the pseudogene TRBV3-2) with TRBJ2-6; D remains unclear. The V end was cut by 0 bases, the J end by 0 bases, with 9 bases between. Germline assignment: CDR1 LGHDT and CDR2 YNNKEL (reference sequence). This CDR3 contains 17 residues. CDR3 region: CASSQDLGSSGANVLTF. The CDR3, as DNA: TGTGCCAGCAGCCAAGATCTCGGTAGCTCTGGGGCCAACGTCCTGACTTTC.

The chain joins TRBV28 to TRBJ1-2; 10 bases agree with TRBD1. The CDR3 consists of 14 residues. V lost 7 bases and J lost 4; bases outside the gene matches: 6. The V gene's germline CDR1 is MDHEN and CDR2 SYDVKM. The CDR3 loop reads CASMGQGTPYGYTF. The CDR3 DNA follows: TGTGCCAGCATGGGACAGGGGACCCCCTATGGCTACACCTTC.